This T cell receptor beta chain comes out of a study of T cells in Graves' hyperthyroidism and ophthalmopathy. Study-level points and caveats: Most clonotypes expanded in thyroid above 0.001 were likewise present in blood. A model of 13 V-J pairs discriminated ophthalmopathy from stable hyperthyroidism.

Over 18 months, lack of ophthalmopathy progression marked Graves' hyperthyroidism as stable. Patients were excluded for uncontrolled infection, other autoimmune disease, pregnancy or lactation. Germline assignment: CDR1 SGHTA and CDR2 FQGNSA. The CDR3 runs to 15 residues. A few counts support this clonotype. What it binds is unknown. The junction departs from germline at one end; a sequencing error may be responsible. Amplified TCR beta CDR3 regions came from RNA transcripts. The TCR CDR3 was amplified in a first-round RT-PCR using the HTBI primer set. TCRdb ran MiXCR on the multiplex PCR reads and lists one entry per CDR3 protein. Found here are roughly 710,000 distinct CDR3 sequences, 30% to 40% of them singletons; the top ten hold around 29%.

This receptor was taken from a woman in her thirties or forties with Graves' hyperthyroidism. Input material: blood. V usage is TRBV7-2 and J usage is TRBJ1-1; possible D gene TRBD1, 5 bases. CDR3 loop: CASSQGTGSNTEAFF. The CDR3 DNA reads TGCGCCAGCAGCCAAGGTACAGGATCGAACACTGAAGCTTTCTTT.